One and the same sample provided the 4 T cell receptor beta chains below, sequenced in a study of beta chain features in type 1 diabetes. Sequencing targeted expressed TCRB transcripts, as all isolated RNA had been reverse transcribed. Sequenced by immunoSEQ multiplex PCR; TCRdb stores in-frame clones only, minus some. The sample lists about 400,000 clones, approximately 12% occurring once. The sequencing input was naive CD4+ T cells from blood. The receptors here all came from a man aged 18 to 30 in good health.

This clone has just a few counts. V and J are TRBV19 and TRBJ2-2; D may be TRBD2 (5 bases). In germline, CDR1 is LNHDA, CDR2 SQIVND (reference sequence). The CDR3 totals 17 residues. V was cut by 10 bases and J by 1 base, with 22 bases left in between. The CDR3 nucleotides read TGTGCCACCCCTAGAAGGGAGTTCAGCCTGAACACCGGGGAGCTGTTTTTT. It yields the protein CATPRREFSLNTGELFF.

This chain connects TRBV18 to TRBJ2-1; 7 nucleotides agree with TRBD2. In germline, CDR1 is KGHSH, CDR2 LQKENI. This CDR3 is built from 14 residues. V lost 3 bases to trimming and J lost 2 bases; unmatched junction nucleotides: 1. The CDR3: CASSPGGTYNEQFF. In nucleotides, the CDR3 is TGTGCCAGCTCACCCGGGGGGACCTACAATGAGCAGTTCTTC.

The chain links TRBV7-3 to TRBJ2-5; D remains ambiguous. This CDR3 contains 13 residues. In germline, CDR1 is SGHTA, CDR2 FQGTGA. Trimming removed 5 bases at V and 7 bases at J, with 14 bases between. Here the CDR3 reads CASSLLPVGTQYF. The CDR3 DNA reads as TGTGCCAGCAGCCTACTACCAGTGGGGACCCAGTACTTC.

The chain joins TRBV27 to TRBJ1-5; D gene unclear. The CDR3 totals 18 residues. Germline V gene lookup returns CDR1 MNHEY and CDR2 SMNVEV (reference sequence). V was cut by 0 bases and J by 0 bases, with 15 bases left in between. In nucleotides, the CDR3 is TGTGCCAGCAGTTTATCGGGTAGGGCGGGGTATAGCAATCAGCCCCAGCATTTT. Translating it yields CASSLSGRAGYSNQPQHF.